This record covers a single TCR beta chain. Its antigen is unknown. Within one base of it there is no much larger clone, and no base qualities were kept. TCRbeta CDR3 regions were amplified from genomic DNA by means of the immunoSEQ Assay, a bias-controlled multiplex PCR. As for the authors' bioinformatics: The number of nucleated cells in each sample was estimated by amplification of reference gene primers within the assay. To quantify the absolute abundance of each unique TCRbeta CDR3 rearrangement, sequence reads were collapsed and filtered. For each sample, productive Simpson clonality was calculated as the square root of Simpson's diversity index across productive rearrangements. The table comes from immuneACCESS by way of TCRdb, which keeps in-frame sequences with V and J called. Part of the clones is missing from these tables; in studies checked, under half for an unresolved V gene and the rest for unknown reasons. The DNA was the basis for D and trimming; V, J and clone size are from that table. The sample profile shows over 60,000 clones; about 81% of them were found once. The ten largest clones represent 9% to 9.5% of the sample.

This sample is drawn from a study of blood T cell repertoires in COVID-19 (dated by TCRdb to 2020 to 2022). Study-wide context: Samples from collaborators originated in the United States, Italy and Spain and spanned both the acute and convalescent phases of COVID-19. The samples were drawn from two sources: the first 160 participants of the ongoing ImmuneRACE study, and over 1,000 subjects contributed by 6 global collaborators. HLA class I and class II types, where available, came from metadata supplied by the sample provider rather than from assay-based typing. The repertoires were released in a freely available public database meant as a resource for research on the immune response to SARS-CoV-2. Deeply sampled blood TCRbeta repertoires from subjects exposed to, actively infected with, or recovered from COVID-19 were included in the dataset. Nearly every sample came with metadata listing a de-identified subject ID, COVID-19 status, age in years and sex. The material from the prospective study consisted of cDNA or gDNA derived from T cells, B-cell-depleted T cells, or PBMCs.

The CDR3 runs 14 amino acids, cysteine and phenylalanine included. Just CDR3 DNA is preserved here, 42 bases in frame from base 1. For CDR1 and CDR2, the germline V gene lists MNHEY and SVGAGI. V is cut back by 10 bases and J by 6 bases, with 14 bases in the junction unmatched. Each collaborating institution followed its own protocols to collect whole blood in K2EDTA tubes. For TCRbeta analysis, collaborators shipped samples as frozen whole blood, isolated PBMCs, or DNA extracted from either of those sample types. Broader findings and caveats from the paper: The amount of clinical and demographic metadata varied by source and participant and was provided uncurated.

The chain joins TRBV6-5 to TRBJ1-2, with 7 middle bases fitting TRBD1. Sequencing input: peripheral blood. The source is a human donor in a cohort sampled during active COVID-19. The CDR3 in this case is CAIRGGSPSNGYTF. The DNA reads as follows: TGTGCCATCAGGGGGGGTTCACCGTCGAATGGCTACACCTTC.